This TCR beta chain was recorded in a study of human T cells and chemical hapten exposure. Study-level points and caveats: Those TCRs sitting above 1 in 1000 frequency stayed the same with DPC sensitization. Since the donors had alopecia, their immune response may not be the same as that of healthy people.

V lost 3 bases to trimming and J lost 5 bases; unmatched junction nucleotides: 11. CDR1 is SGHRS and CDR2 is YFSETQ in the germline V gene. The CDR3 is made up of 16 amino acids. Indicated time point: patch test 2, 6 weeks after DPC sensitization. Treatment reported: therapeutic diphenylcyclopropenone sensitization with weekly scalp DPC. The library gave individual cDNA molecules unique molecular identifiers. From the RACE reads, TCRdb called clonotypes with MiXCR, one entry per CDR3 protein. Found here are approximately 120,000 distinct CDR3 sequences, roughly a tenth of them singletons; the top ten hold about 3.4%. This clonotype turned up a few times. Its antigen remains unknown.

The chain couples TRBV5-1 to TRBJ2-1; 7 bases map to TRBD2. The specimen was whole blood, collected in connection with sensitization to the hapten diphenylcyclopropenone (DPC). The clonotype comes from a woman between 40 and 50 years old with alopecia areata. Some clones in this sample may be carry-over from other donors' samples. The CDR3 is CASSWGDYEIHNEQFF. The CDR3 DNA reads as TGCGCCAGCAGCTGGGGGGACTACGAGATTCACAATGAGCAGTTCTTC.